This T cell receptor beta chain was sequenced in a study of PD-1 blockade in classical Hodgkin lymphoma. After autologous stem cell transplantation all patients relapsed, and prior brentuximab vedotin exposure differed between cohorts. The table came from immunoSEQ multiplex PCR; TCRdb's copy has only in-frame clones and leaves some out. The data hold about 98,000 clones, with 80% to 95% observed a single time. This TCR came from a human donor with classical Hodgkin lymphoma. The starting material was peripheral blood mononuclear cells (PBMCs), obtained at baseline.

The CDR3 region has the DNA TGTGCCAGCAGCCGGGCCACTGAAGCTTTCTTT. Translated: CASSRATEAFF. V and J are TRBV11-2 and TRBJ1-1; D not resolved. Germline lookup yields CDR1 SGHAT and CDR2 FQNNGV. Trimming removed 5 bases from V and 4 bases from J, with 5 bases in between. There are 11 residues in the CDR3.